Each of the 31 T cell receptor beta chains below was sequenced from the same sample in a study of blood T cell repertoires in COVID-19. Profiled with immunoSEQ multiplex PCR; TCRdb holds only in-frame clones, not every one. The profile shows about 70,000 clones, under 80% of them singletons. Specimen: peripheral blood. The receptors here all came from a human donor in a cohort sampled during active COVID-19.

This rearrangement joins TRBV21-1 to TRBJ2-3; the D segment call TRBD2 is taken from the table without a DNA check. TRBV21-1 constitutes a pseudogene. This CDR3 comprises 12 residues. The CDR3 loop reads CAIELRVPTQYF. CDR3 DNA sequence: TGTGCCATCGAGTTACGGGTCCCTACGCAGTATTTT.

This clone has a single count. The chain joins TRBV6-5 to TRBJ1-6, with 9 bases that match TRBD1. The germline CDR1 and CDR2 sequences are MNHEY and SVGAGI. This CDR3 is 15 amino acids long. V lost 6 bases, J lost 10 bases, and 10 bases stayed unmatched. CDR3 DNA sequence: TGTGCCAGCAGAACGGAGGGGACAGGGTCGTCACCCCTCCACTTT. It is translated as CASRTEGTGSSPLHF.

V and J are TRBV28 and TRBJ1-1; 8 nucleotides agree with TRBD1. V was pared by 4 bases and J by 5 bases, with 9 bases of the junction left unmatched. Per germline, CDR1 MDHEN and CDR2 SYDVKM. The CDR3 spans 15 residues. The CDR3 DNA reads TGTGCCAGCAGTTCCGAACCGGGACAGGCTACTGAAGCTTTCTTT. Residues: CASSSEPGQATEAFF.

V usage is TRBV2 and J usage is TRBJ2-7, with a tentative D call TRBD2 (5 bases). The V gene lost 8 bases and the J gene lost 2 bases, with 10 bases spanning the gap. The CDR3 totals 12 residues. Germline loops: CDR1 SNHLY, CDR2 FYNNEI. The CDR3 loop is CASGGFPYEQYF. The CDR3 nucleotides are TGTGCCAGCGGCGGGTTTCCCTACGAGCAGTACTTC.

The chain carries TRBV6-5 and TRBJ1-2, with D possibly matching TRBD1 (5 bases). The CDR3 covers 14 residues. V dropped 6 bases and J dropped 1 base, with 12 bases sitting between them. The germline gives CDR1 MNHEY, CDR2 SVGAGI. The CDR3 bases are TGTGCCAGCAGCGACCCCGGGGGTAACTATGGCTACACCTTC. Translation: CASSDPGGNYGYTF.

This chain uses TRBV10-2 with TRBJ1-2; TRBD1 matches 7 bases. The CDR3 has 14 residues. Germline V CDR1 and CDR2: WSHSY, SAAADI. Trimming at V came to 6 bases and at J to 2 bases, leaving 6 bases not matched to a gene. The CDR3 loop is CASSPQGQNYGYTF. The CDR3 DNA follows: TGCGCCAGCAGCCCCCAGGGACAGAACTATGGCTACACCTTC.

Regarding this clone: An end of the junction does not agree with germline; a read error may underlie this. The chain combines TRBV7-2 with TRBJ2-7; TRBD2 matches 11 bases. Germline V gene data show CDR1 as SGHTA and CDR2 as FQGNSA. This CDR3 contains 15 residues. Written as DNA, the CDR3 is TGTGCCAGCACCTTAGCGGGGGGGGCCATCGACGAGCAGTACTTC. Encoded protein: CASTLAGGAIDEQYF.

This chain connects TRBV9 to TRBJ1-3, with no clear D. With 1 base removed from V and 1 base from J, the gap between germline ends came to 6 bases. The germline CDR1 and CDR2 sequences are SGDLS and YYNGEE. The CDR3 sequence is 14 residues long. CDR3 DNA sequence: TGTGCCAGCAGCGTATATTCGTCTGGAAACACCATATATTTT. Protein: CASSVYSSGNTIYF.

This clone was recorded only once. The chain recombines TRBV15 with TRBJ2-5; D possibly corresponds to TRBD1 (5 bases). This CDR3 has 15 residues. Germline loops: CDR1 LNHNV, CDR2 YYDKDF (reference sequence). V lost 3 bases, J lost 1 base, and 12 bases lay in between. CDR3 sequence reads: CATSSARAVQETQYF. The DNA for the CDR3 is TGTGCCACCAGCAGTGCCAGGGCGGTCCAAGAGACCCAGTACTTC.

This clone has more than one count but fewer than ten. The rearrangement joins TRBV20-1 to TRBJ2-5; 7 nucleotides agree with TRBD2. The V segment lost 3 bases and the J segment 9 bases; nucleotides outside the gene matches: 4. The length of the CDR3 is 11 residues. Germline V gives CDR1 DFQATT, CDR2 SNEGSKA (reference sequence). The CDR3 here is CSASSAGAQYF. DNA for the CDR3: TGCAGTGCTAGTAGTGCGGGGGCCCAGTACTTC.

The chain combines TRBV28 with TRBJ1-3, with 12 nucleotides matching TRBD1. Germline loops: CDR1 MDHEN, CDR2 SYDVKM. V gave up 9 bases and J gave up 0 bases; unmatched junction bases: 6. This CDR3 comprises 16 residues. The CDR3 coding sequence is TGTGCCAGTGGGACAGGGGGCAAGAGCTCTGGAAACACCATATATTTT. Residues: CASGTGGKSSGNTIYF.

The V call is TRBV27, the J call TRBJ2-7; tentatively, D is TRBD1 (5 bases). The V end was cut by 6 bases, the J end by 9 bases, with 24 bases between. The CDR3 runs to 15 residues. CDR1 and CDR2 (germline): MNHEY, SMNVEV (reference sequence). The CDR3 is CASSYPRDSLLGQYF. The CDR3 DNA reads as TGTGCCAGCAGCTACCCCAGGGATAGCCTTTTGGGGCAGTACTTC.

The chain links TRBV3-1 (or the pseudogene TRBV3-2) to TRBJ1-2; 10 bases agree with TRBD1. The CDR3 has 15 residues. Germline assignment: CDR1 LGHDT and CDR2 YNNKEL (reference sequence). Trimming at V came to 4 bases and at J to 5 bases, leaving 7 bases not matched to a gene. Written as DNA, the CDR3 is TGTGCCAGCAGCCGAACCGGGACAGGGGAATATGGCTACACCTTC. Amino acids: CASSRTGTGEYGYTF.

The V and J genes are TRBV5-1 and TRBJ2-6; 9 bases line up with TRBD1. Germline V gene data show CDR1 as SGHRS and CDR2 as YFSETQ. CDR3 length: 18 amino acids. The V and J ends lost 4 bases and 4 bases, in that order; junction bases with no gene match: 12. Here the CDR3 DNA reads TGCGCCAGCAGCACAACGATAACAGGGGGCTCGGGGGCCAACGTCCTGACTTTC. Protein sequence: CASSTTITGGSGANVLTF.

CDR3 residues: CASSLLGQGHGYTF. As DNA, the CDR3 is TGCGCCAGCAGCTTGTTAGGGCAGGGGCATGGCTACACCTTC. This chain connects TRBV5-1 to TRBJ1-2, with a tentative D call TRBD1 (6 bases). Trimming stripped 1 base from V and 6 bases from J, with 13 bases between. CDR1 is SGHRS and CDR2 is YFSETQ in the germline V gene. The CDR3 covers 14 residues. Drawing the rest from reference TRBV5-1 and TRBJ1-2, the complete variable domain is KAGVTQTPRYLIKTRGQQVTLSCSPISGHRSVSWYQQTPGQGLQFLFEYFSETQRNKGNFPGRFSGRQFSNSRSEMNVSTLELGDSALYLCASSLLGQGHGYTFGSGTRLTVV.

This chain links TRBV7-8 with TRBJ1-3; the D gene is possibly TRBD1 (5 bases). V gave up 0 bases and J gave up 0 bases, with 12 bases separating them. The CDR3 has 17 amino acids. Germline V gene sequence: CDR1 SGHVS, CDR2 FQNEAQ. CDR3 in DNA: TGTGCCAGCAGCTTAGCCGGCGGGGGTTCCTCTGGAAACACCATATATTTT. Its protein product is CASSLAGGGSSGNTIYF.

This clone was recorded once. The chain joins TRBV19 to TRBJ1-3; D not resolved. This CDR3 is 14 amino acids long. Trimming cost V 4 bases and J 3 bases, with 10 bases left between them. The germline CDR1 and CDR2 sequences are LNHDA and SQIVND (reference sequence). CDR3 sequence (DNA): TGTGCCAGTAGTAGTGGCCCTGGTGGAAACACCATATATTTT. It encodes CASSSGPGGNTIYF.

This clone was detected ten times or more. The rearrangement links TRBV28 to TRBJ2-7; TRBD1 matches 10 bases. This CDR3 comprises 16 residues. The J segment lost 5 bases and the V segment lost 6 bases, leaving 13 bases of the junction unmatched. Germline assignment: CDR1 MDHEN and CDR2 SYDVKM. The DNA of the CDR3 is TGTGCCAGCAGCCGTATCGAGGGACAGGGGTCCGACGAGCAGTACTTC. This translates into CASSRIEGQGSDEQYF.

The sample holds one count of this clone. The rearrangement links TRBV19 to TRBJ1-1, with 7 bases that match TRBD1. V shed 1 base, J shed 1 base, and the junction held 0 bases outside the gene matches. The CDR3 sequence is 14 residues long. Germline CDR1 and CDR2: LNHDA and SQIVND (reference sequence). The chain's CDR3 is CASSIGTGNTEAFF. CDR3 nucleotides: TGTGCCAGTAGTATAGGGACAGGGAACACTGAAGCTTTCTTT.

The chain recombines TRBV5-6 with TRBJ2-7; D is unclear. The length of the CDR3 is 14 residues. Germline V gene data show CDR1 as SGHDT and CDR2 as YYEEEE. V lost 0 bases, J lost 2 bases, and 9 bases lay in between. The CDR3: CASSLAQQTYEQYF. CDR3 nucleotide sequence: TGTGCCAGCAGCTTGGCACAGCAGACCTACGAGCAGTACTTC.

The CDR3, as DNA: TGCGCCAGCAGCCGCGGACAGGCCGTGGACACTGAAGCTTTCTTT. It codes for CASSRGQAVDTEAFF. This chain links TRBV4-1 with TRBJ1-1; 7 bases match TRBD1. This CDR3 is 15 amino acids long. V gave up 4 bases and J gave up 3 bases; unmatched junction bases: 8. Germline loops: CDR1 MGHRA, CDR2 YSYEKL.

The chain links TRBV5-6 to TRBJ2-1; D is undetermined. The V and J ends lost 0 bases and 6 bases respectively, with 4 bases between them. This CDR3 spans 12 amino acids. The germline V gene has CDR1 SGHDT and CDR2 YYEEEE. The CDR3 bases are TGTGCCAGCAGCTTGGCTAGCAATGAGCAGTTCTTC. Translating it yields CASSLASNEQFF.

This chain links TRBV7-6 with TRBJ2-1; D perhaps matches TRBD1 (6 bases). Germline CDR1 SGHVS, CDR2 FNYEAQ. Trimming pared 4 bases from V and 8 bases from J, leaving 9 bases between. This CDR3 region has 12 residues. As DNA, the CDR3 is TGTGCCAGCAGCTCCAGGGGAGATGAGCAGTTCTTC. Translated: CASSSRGDEQFF.

This clone was picked up a small number of times. This chain uses TRBV2 with TRBJ2-1, with a possible D match to TRBD2 (5 bases). Germline CDR1 reads SNHLY; CDR2 reads FYNNEI. The CDR3 runs 12 residues. Trimming cost V 6 bases and J 5 bases, with 8 bases left between them. In DNA, the CDR3 is TGTGCCAGCAGCAGAGGGAACAATGAGCAGTTCTTC. Its translation is CASSRGNNEQFF.

The rearrangement links TRBV11-2 to TRBJ2-6; 7 nucleotides match TRBD1. V lost 2 bases, J lost 0 bases, and 4 bases stayed unmatched. CDR1 and CDR2 (germline): SGHAT, FQNNGV. The CDR3 is made up of 17 amino acids. The CDR3 spells CASSLQTGSSGANVLTF. As DNA, the CDR3 is TGTGCCAGCAGCTTACAGACAGGGAGCTCTGGGGCCAACGTCCTGACTTTC. Full variable domain (rest looked up from reference TRBV11-2 and TRBJ2-6): EAGVAQSPRYKIIEKRQSVAFWCNPISGHATLYWYQQILGQGPKLLIQFQNNGVVDDSQLPKDRFSAERLKGVDSTLKIQPAKLEDSAVYLCASSLQTGSSGANVLTFGAGSRLTVL.

V is TRBV5-6 and J is TRBJ2-3; 14 positions match TRBD2. CDR3 length equals 16 residues. Germline loops: CDR1 SGHDT, CDR2 YYEEEE. Trimming cost V 5 bases and J 4 bases; bases outside gene matches: 6. CDR3 protein: CASRPTSGGAPDTQYF. The DNA for the CDR3 is TGTGCCAGCAGACCGACTAGCGGGGGGGCTCCAGATACGCAGTATTTT.

This chain joins TRBV7-8 and TRBJ1-2; 8 nucleotides align to TRBD1. Germline V gene lookup returns CDR1 SGHVS and CDR2 FQNEAQ. The V gene end was trimmed by 5 bases and the J gene end by 8 bases; junction bases not matched to a gene: 16. The CDR3 length is 16 residues. CDR3 in amino acids: CASSITYRDRKEGYTF. CDR3 DNA sequence: TGTGCCAGCAGCATCACCTACCGGGACAGGAAGGAGGGCTACACCTTC.

The chain uses TRBV7-7 and TRBJ2-1; TRBD2 matches at 7 bases. This CDR3 region has 13 residues. In germline, CDR1 is SSHAT, CDR2 FNYEAQ (reference sequence). The junction had 1 base not matched to a gene; V was cut back by 0 bases and J by 8 bases. This CDR3 reads CASSLAGGDEQFF. The CDR3, as DNA: TGTGCCAGCAGCTTAGCGGGGGGGGATGAGCAGTTCTTC.

The chain joins TRBV7-9 to TRBJ1-5, with D perhaps matching TRBD1 (6 bases). The CDR3 length is 15 residues. V gave up 1 base and J gave up 9 bases, with 16 bases separating them. Germline CDR1 reads SEHNR; CDR2 reads FQNEAQ (reference sequence). CDR3 bases: TGTGCCAGCAGCTTAGGGGCTACAGGGTTATGGCCCCAGCATTTT. Translated, it gives CASSLGATGLWPQHF.

This rearrangement joins TRBV7-9 to TRBJ2-3; D may be TRBD2 (6 bases). CDR3 length: 14 residues. Germline V gene sequence: CDR1 SEHNR, CDR2 FQNEAQ (reference sequence). V gave up 4 bases and J gave up 2 bases, with 10 bases separating them. The CDR3 nucleotides are TGTGCCAGCAGCTCGGGACTGCTCACAGATACGCAGTATTTT. Translation: CASSSGLLTDTQYF.

This sequence joins TRBV12-3 or TRBV12-4 and TRBJ1-2, with 10 nucleotides matching TRBD1. Germline trimming cut 5 bases from V and 6 bases from J; bases unmatched to any gene: 3. The CDR3 runs 13 residues. The CDR3 here is CASSPGTGDGYTF. The CDR3 DNA sequence: TGTGCCAGCAGTCCGGGGACAGGGGATGGCTACACCTTC.